This record covers a single TCR beta chain. Under the authors' procedure: Quantification of nucleated cells was approximated via reference gene primer amplification. The assay was immunoSEQ multiplex PCR, and TCRdb's table has in-frame clones only and misses some. That table gives V, J and clone size, and the DNA gave D and trimming. The table has about 190,000 clones, approximately 84% seen once; the top ten hold 4.5% to 5.5%. The CDR3 has 13 residues. V was pared by 7 bases and J by 8 bases, with 17 bases between. The germline CDR1 and CDR2 sequences are MDHEN and SYDVKM. These data come from a study of blood T cell repertoires in COVID-19. About the study: Specimens from acute and convalescent COVID-19 originated in the United States, Italy and Spain.

The clonotype originates from a woman in her sixties or seventies with active or convalescent COVID-19. Sequencing used peripheral blood. The V and J genes are TRBV28 and TRBJ1-2, with a weak D call TRBD1 (6 bases). CDR3 amino acids: CASTVGAVGGYTF. The CDR3 nucleotides are TGTGCCAGCACGGTGGGGGCCGTCGGGGGCTACACCTTC.